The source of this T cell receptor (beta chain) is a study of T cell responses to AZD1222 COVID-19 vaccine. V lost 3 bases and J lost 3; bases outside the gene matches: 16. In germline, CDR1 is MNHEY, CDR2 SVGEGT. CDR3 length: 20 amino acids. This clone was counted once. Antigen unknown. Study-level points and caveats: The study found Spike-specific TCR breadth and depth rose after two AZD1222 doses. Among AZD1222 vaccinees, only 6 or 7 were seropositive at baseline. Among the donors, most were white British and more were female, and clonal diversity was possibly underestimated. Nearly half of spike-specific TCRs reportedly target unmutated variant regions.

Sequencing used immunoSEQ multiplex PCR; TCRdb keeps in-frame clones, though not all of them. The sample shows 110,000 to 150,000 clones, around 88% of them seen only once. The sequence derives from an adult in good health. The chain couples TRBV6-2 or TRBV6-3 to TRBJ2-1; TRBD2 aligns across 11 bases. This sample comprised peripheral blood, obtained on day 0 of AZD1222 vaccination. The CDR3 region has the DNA TGTGCCAGCAGTTATATCCCCGTTACTAGCGGGAGTCGGCTCTACAATGAGCAGTTCTTC. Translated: CASSYIPVTSGSRLYNEQFF.